This entry lists 31 T cell receptor beta chains sequenced from one sample in a study of T-cell memory formation after mild COVID-19. Via MiXCR, TCRdb re-called the 5' RACE reads, giving one row per CDR3 protein. The sample yields hundreds of thousands of distinct CDR3 sequences, around 28% seen once. The specimen was PBMCs or a T cell subset sorted from them (not recorded which). These receptors originate from an adult woman who had mild COVID-19 (a few samples of this study predate the infection). Cell type and time point are not known.

This CDR3 is CATSSVGEQFF. For the CDR3, the DNA is TGTGCCACCTCTAGCGTGGGTGAGCAGTTCTTC. V is TRBV24-1 and J is TRBJ2-1, with D tentatively TRBD2 (6 bases). V was cut by 9 bases and J by 9 bases, with 11 bases left in between. This CDR3 comprises 11 residues. From germline, CDR1 is KGHDR and CDR2 SFDVKD.

This clonotype was observed at least ten times. CDR3 sequence: CASSFGGSSSGNTIYF. As DNA, the CDR3 is TGCGCCAGCAGCTTCGGGGGATCCTCCTCTGGAAACACCATATATTTT. The V gene is TRBV5-1, the J gene TRBJ1-3, with D possibly being TRBD1 (5 bases). Germline loops: CDR1 SGHRS, CDR2 YFSETQ. V lost 2 bases to trimming and J lost 0 bases, with 12 bases between them. The CDR3 is 16 amino acids.

CDR3 in DNA: TGTGCCAGCAGCCGACCCCAGGGGCGAGACTATGGCTACACCTTC. Its protein is CASSRPQGRDYGYTF. The V call is TRBV7-9, the J call TRBJ1-2, with D perhaps matching TRBD1 (6 bases). The germline V and J ends were trimmed by 5 bases and 3 bases, with 16 bases remaining between them. The germline CDR1 and CDR2 sequences are SEHNR and FQNEAQ (reference sequence). CDR3 length: 15 residues.

This clonotype was detected only a few times. The CDR3 spells CASSIDRGDEQYF. In DNA form, the CDR3 reads TGTGCCAGCAGTATAGACAGGGGAGACGAGCAGTACTTC. This chain joins TRBV12-3 or TRBV12-4 and TRBJ2-7; TRBD1 aligns across 8 bases. This CDR3 region has 13 residues. V gave up 5 bases and J gave up 5 bases; unmatched junction bases: 5.

This clonotype was seen more than once but under ten times. The CDR3 sequence: CASSTTETQYF. The CDR3, as DNA: TGTGCCAGCAGTACAACAGAGACCCAGTACTTC. The chain recombines TRBV12-3 or TRBV12-4 with TRBJ2-5; no clear D gene. The V end was cut by 5 bases, the J end by 4 bases, with 5 bases between. The CDR3 has 11 amino acids.

The CDR3 DNA sequence: TGTGCCAGCAGCTTGTCCCTGACAGGGGGGTGGGAGACCCAGTACTTC. This gives the protein CASSLSLTGGWETQYF. The chain uses TRBV5-4 and TRBJ2-5; 9 bases agree with TRBD1. CDR1 SGHNT and CDR2 YYREEE come from the germline V gene (reference sequence). Trimming at V came to 1 base and at J to 5 bases, leaving 9 bases not matched to a gene. The CDR3 runs to 16 residues.

This clonotype was recorded once. J is TRBJ1-6 and V is TRBV21-1; whether TRBD1, the table's D call, matches the DNA was not checked. TRBV21-1 has pseudogene status. The CDR3 spans 14 residues. CDR3 sequence (DNA): TGTGCCAGCTCCCCGAACAGGGAGGGTTCACCCCTCCACTTT. Translation gives CASSPNREGSPLHF.

The chain is built from TRBV4-3 and TRBJ2-2, with TRBD1 matching over 8 bases. Looked up from germline, CDR1 is LGHNA and CDR2 is YSLEER. V shed 4 bases, J shed 2 bases, and the junction held 6 bases outside the gene matches. This CDR3 comprises 16 residues. This chain's CDR3 is CASSPGTGPNTGELFF. Written as DNA, the CDR3 is TGCGCCAGCAGCCCAGGGACAGGTCCCAACACCGGGGAGCTGTTTTTT.

The gene calls are TRBV6-2 or TRBV6-3 and TRBJ1-1; D gene unclear. Looked up from germline, CDR1 is MNHEY and CDR2 is SVGEGT. CDR3 size: 15 residues. V lost 0 bases, J lost 0 bases, and 8 bases lay in between. This CDR3 is CASSYSPVLNTEAFF. CDR3 nucleotide sequence: TGTGCCAGCAGTTACTCCCCGGTTCTGAACACTGAAGCTTTCTTT.

This sequence joins TRBV7-9 and TRBJ2-7; D is undetermined. V lost 5 bases to trimming and J lost 0 bases, with 11 bases between them. Germline V lookup: CDR1 SEHNR, CDR2 FQNEAQ (reference sequence). The CDR3 is 14 amino acids. CDR3 nucleotides: TGTGCCAGCAGCCCTGAGTCGGGCTCCTACGAGCAGTACTTC. This translates into CASSPESGSYEQYF.

This clonotype has a handful of counts. The gene calls are TRBV12-3 or TRBV12-4 and TRBJ2-7; 7 bases match TRBD2. There are 14 residues in the CDR3. V shed 2 bases, J shed 2 bases, and the junction held 3 bases outside the gene matches. The CDR3 sequence: CASSLNGRTYEQYF. The CDR3 DNA sequence: TGTGCCAGCAGTTTAAACGGGAGGACCTACGAGCAGTACTTC.

This clonotype has a handful of counts. This chain links TRBV7-8 with TRBJ2-1; 8 bases agree with TRBD2. Germline V gene lookup returns CDR1 SGHVS and CDR2 FQNEAQ. The CDR3 length is 17 residues. V lost 4 bases and J lost 1; bases outside the gene matches: 9. The CDR3 nucleotides read TGTGCCAGCAGCTCTTTAGAACTAGCGGAATCCTACAATGAGCAGTTCTTC. Its translation: CASSSLELAESYNEQFF. The full variable domain, completed using reference TRBV7-8 and TRBJ2-1, is GAGVSQSPRYKVAKRGQDVALRCDPISGHVSLFWYQQALGQGPEFLTYFQNEAQLDKSGLPSDRFFAERPEGSVSTLKIQRTQQEDSAVYLCASSSLELAESYNEQFFGPGTRLTVL.

The chain links TRBV7-2 to TRBJ2-3; maybe TRBD2 (6 bases). The CDR3 extends over 15 amino acids. Germline lookup yields CDR1 SGHTA and CDR2 FQGNSA. Trimming took off 1 base at V and 5 bases at J, with 13 bases between the two ends. The CDR3: CASSLERAGRDTQYF. DNA for the CDR3: TGTGCCAGCAGCTTAGAGAGGGCGGGGAGAGATACGCAGTATTTT. Full variable domain (remainder filled in from reference TRBV7-2 and TRBJ2-3): GAGVSQSPSNKVTEKGKDVELRCDPISGHTALYWYRQSLGQGLEFLIYFQGNSAPDKSGLPSDRFSAERTGGSVSTLTIQRTQQEDSAVYLCASSLERAGRDTQYFGPGTRLTVL.

This clonotype was counted a few times. This chain uses TRBV24-1 with TRBJ2-2; 8 bases match TRBD2. This CDR3 is built from 16 residues. From germline, CDR1 is KGHDR and CDR2 SFDVKD. V shed 4 bases and J 4 bases; nucleotides not matched to a gene: 7. The CDR3 reads CATSDPGGDTTGELFF. The CDR3 DNA reads TGTGCCACCAGTGACCCGGGGGGGGACACCACCGGGGAGCTGTTTTTT.

This chain joins TRBV11-2 and TRBJ2-1; D remains ambiguous. The CDR3 length is 10 residues. Germline V lookup: CDR1 SGHAT, CDR2 FQNNGV. Deletions cut 8 bases from V and 6 bases from J, with 5 bases between. The CDR3 region is CASVSNEQFF. In DNA, the CDR3 is TGTGCCAGCGTATCCAATGAGCAGTTCTTC.

This clonotype was observed a few times. The chain combines TRBV7-9 with TRBJ2-1; 8 nucleotides agree with TRBD2. The germline gives CDR1 SEHNR, CDR2 FQNEAQ (reference sequence). V shed 5 bases, J shed 6 bases, and the junction held 15 bases outside the gene matches. The CDR3 runs to 17 residues. In DNA form, the CDR3 reads TGTGCCAGCAGCGGTAGCTGGTTCCGGGGGGGTCTCAATGAGCAGTTCTTC. It is translated as CASSGSWFRGGLNEQFF. The full variable domain, completed using reference TRBV7-9 and TRBJ2-1, is DTGVSQNPRHKITKRGQNVTFRCDPISEHNRLYWYRQTLGQGPEFLTYFQNEAQLEKSRLLSDRFSAERPKGSFSTLEIQRTEQGDSAMYLCASSGSWFRGGLNEQFFGPGTRLTVL.

This clonotype was picked up a small number of times. V is TRBV6-2 or TRBV6-3 and J is TRBJ1-1; D uncertain. Germline V lookup: CDR1 MNHEY, CDR2 SVGEGT. The V end lost 5 bases, the J end lost 3 bases, and 13 bases lay between the germline ends. The CDR3 is 14 amino acids. Here the CDR3 reads CASSRATWDTEAFF. CDR3 DNA sequence: TGTGCCAGCAGTCGCGCCACATGGGACACTGAAGCTTTCTTT.

J is TRBJ2-1 and V is TRBV5-1, with 13 bases fitting TRBD2. V was clipped by 2 bases and J by 8 bases; unmatched bases: 7. This CDR3 has 16 residues. CDR1 is SGHRS and CDR2 is YFSETQ in the germline V gene. The CDR3 is CASSLSTSGGAYEQFF. CDR3 bases: TGCGCCAGCAGCTTATCAACTAGCGGGGGGGCCTATGAGCAGTTCTTC.

In its sample, this clonotype was seen a few times. The chain employs TRBV20-1 and TRBJ2-7; 8 bases fit TRBD2. V lost 5 bases, J lost 6 bases, and 15 bases stayed unmatched. Germline V gene data show CDR1 as DFQATT and CDR2 as SNEGSKA (reference sequence). CDR3 length: 15 residues. CDR3 sequence reads: CSASPLREGRVEQYF. The CDR3 coding sequence is TGCAGTGCTTCACCCCTCCGGGAGGGCCGGGTCGAGCAGTACTTC.

This clonotype showed up just a few times. The chain joins TRBV5-8 to TRBJ2-2; D unclear. V gave up 0 bases and J gave up 7 bases, with 4 bases separating them. There are 12 residues in the CDR3. Germline assignment: CDR1 SGHTS and CDR2 YDEGEE. The CDR3 sequence: CASSLDGGELFF. In nucleotides, the CDR3 is TGTGCCAGCAGCTTGGATGGCGGGGAGCTGTTTTTT.

The chain links TRBV15 to TRBJ1-5; 11 bases map to TRBD1. The V segment lost 3 bases and the J segment 0 bases; nucleotides outside the gene matches: 19. The germline gives CDR1 LNHNV, CDR2 YYDKDF (reference sequence). The CDR3 has 22 amino acids. The CDR3 DNA reads as TGTGCCACCAGCAGGGACAGGGGGCGGGAAGGTACAATATCATATAGCAATCAGCCCCAGCATTTT. Its protein is CATSRDRGREGTISYSNQPQHF.

This clonotype was found a few times. The chain combines TRBV7-9 with TRBJ2-7; 12 positions agree with TRBD2. The CDR3 consists of 15 residues. Per germline, CDR1 SEHNR and CDR2 FQNEAQ (reference sequence). J was trimmed by 3 bases and V by 5 bases; bases with no gene match: 5. The CDR3 DNA reads as TGTGCCAGCAGCGCCTGGACTAGCGGGAACTACGAGCAGTACTTC. This codes for CASSAWTSGNYEQYF. The full variable domain, in which reference TRBV7-9 and TRBJ2-7 provide the parts outside the CDR3, is DTGVSQNPRHKITKRGQNVTFRCDPISEHNRLYWYRQTLGQGPEFLTYFQNEAQLEKSRLLSDRFSAERPKGSFSTLEIQRTEQGDSAMYLCASSAWTSGNYEQYFGPGTRLTVT.

The CDR3 bases are TGCGCCAGCAGCCTTAGGACTAGCGGGAGCGACGAGCAGTACTTC. This codes for CASSLRTSGSDEQYF. The V and J genes are TRBV4-3 and TRBJ2-7; 13 nucleotides match TRBD2. CDR1 and CDR2 from the germline V gene are LGHNA and YSLEER. J gave up 5 bases and V 4 bases, and 5 bases lay outside the gene matches. This CDR3 is 15 amino acids long.

The V call is TRBV25-1, the J call TRBJ2-5; 9 bases are shared with TRBD1. V shed 5 bases, J shed 5 bases, and the junction held 9 bases outside the gene matches. The V gene's germline CDR1 is MGHDK and CDR2 SYGVNS. The CDR3 totals 15 residues. Written as DNA, the CDR3 is TGTGCCAGCAGTAACCCGGGACAGGGAAGGGAGACCCAGTACTTC. This encodes CASSNPGQGRETQYF.

This clonotype was seen once. DNA of the CDR3: TGTGCCAGCAGTTACTCTTCCGGAACGAACACCGGGGAGCTGTTTTTT. This codes for CASSYSSGTNTGELFF. This sequence joins TRBV6-5 and TRBJ2-2, with D unclear. Trimming left V 0 bases short and J 0 bases short, with 8 bases between. The CDR3 contains 16 residues. Germline CDR1 is MNHEY and CDR2 is SVGAGI.

This clonotype occurred a few times. This chain uses TRBV20-1 with TRBJ1-5, with 8 bases matching TRBD1. Trimming at V came to 8 bases and at J to 6 bases, leaving 9 bases not matched to a gene. The CDR3 extends over 13 amino acids. Germline CDR1 reads DFQATT; CDR2 reads SNEGSKA (reference sequence). The CDR3: CSLETGVGQPQHF. The CDR3 nucleotides are TGCAGTTTGGAGACAGGGGTTGGTCAGCCCCAGCATTTT.

This clonotype was picked up a small number of times. The chain combines TRBV7-9 with TRBJ2-3; 11 bases are a match to TRBD2. CDR3 size: 16 residues. V dropped 3 bases and J dropped 5; count of bases not matched to a gene: 7. Germline loops: CDR1 SEHNR, CDR2 FQNEAQ (reference sequence). The CDR3 reads CASSFLAGGPEDTQYF. In DNA form, the CDR3 reads TGTGCCAGCAGCTTTTTAGCGGGGGGGCCAGAAGATACGCAGTATTTT.

This clonotype was counted many times. This chain uses TRBV7-2 with TRBJ2-7, with D possibly TRBD1 on 5 matching bases. V shed 5 bases and J shed 3 bases, with 14 bases lying between them. CDR1 is SGHTA, CDR2 FQGNSA, per germline. The CDR3 runs to 14 residues. CDR3 region: CASSDNWGSYEQYF. CDR3 bases: TGTGCCAGCAGCGATAATTGGGGCAGCTACGAGCAGTACTTC. The whole variable domain, filled in from reference TRBV7-2 and TRBJ2-7, reads GAGVSQSPSNKVTEKGKDVELRCDPISGHTALYWYRQSLGQGLEFLIYFQGNSAPDKSGLPSDRFSAERTGGSVSTLTIQRTQQEDSAVYLCASSDNWGSYEQYFGPGTRLTVT.

This clonotype was counted only a few times. The V and J genes are TRBV7-9 and TRBJ1-3; D uncertain. V was trimmed by 1 base and J by 5 bases, leaving 9 bases between them. CDR3 length equals 14 residues. CDR1 and CDR2 (germline): SEHNR, FQNEAQ (reference sequence). CDR3 coding DNA: TGTGCCAGCAGCTTAGATAGAGCACGAAACACCATATATTTT. Its translation: CASSLDRARNTIYF.

This chain links TRBV12-3 or TRBV12-4 with TRBJ2-3, with D perhaps TRBD1 or TRBD2 (5 bases each). The CDR3 length is 17 residues. V was cut by 1 base and J by 1 base, with 15 bases left in between. Here the CDR3 DNA reads TGTGCCAGCAGTTTAGGACGCCGGGACCGCCGCACAGATACGCAGTATTTT. Protein: CASSLGRRDRRTDTQYF.

The chain recombines TRBV18 with TRBJ2-7; D is unresolved. Trimming pared 2 bases from V and 2 bases from J, leaving 10 bases between. This CDR3 has 14 amino acids. Germline V lookup: CDR1 KGHSH, CDR2 LQKENI. CDR3: CASSPTATTYEQYF. In nucleotides, the CDR3 is TGTGCCAGCTCACCAACTGCAACTACCTACGAGCAGTACTTC. Complete variable domain (other parts from reference TRBV18 and TRBJ2-7): NAGVMQNPRHLVRRRGQEARLRCSPMKGHSHVYWYRQLPEEGLKFMVYLQKENIIDESGMPKERFSAEFPKEGPSILRIQQVVRGDSAAYFCASSPTATTYEQYFGPGTRLTVT.